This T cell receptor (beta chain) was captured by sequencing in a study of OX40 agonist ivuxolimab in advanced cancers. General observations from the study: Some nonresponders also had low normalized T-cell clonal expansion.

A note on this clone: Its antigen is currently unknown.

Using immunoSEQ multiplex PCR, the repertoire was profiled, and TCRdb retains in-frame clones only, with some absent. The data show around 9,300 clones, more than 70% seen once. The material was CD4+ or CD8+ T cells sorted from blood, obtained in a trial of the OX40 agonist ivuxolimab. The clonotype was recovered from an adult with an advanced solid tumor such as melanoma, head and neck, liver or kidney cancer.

The CDR3 DNA reads TGTGCCAGCAGCGTTATTAGGGGCGACACTGAAGCTTTCTTT. Translation gives CASSVIRGDTEAFF. This chain connects TRBV6-1 to TRBJ1-1; perhaps TRBD1 as D (5 bases). The CDR3 loop spans 14 amino acids. V lost 6 bases to trimming and J lost 3 bases, with 14 bases between them. Germline V gene data show CDR1 as MNHNS and CDR2 as SASEGT.